One sample yielded the 14 T cell receptor beta chains listed below, sequenced in a study of T cell repertoires in cytomegalovirus infection (dated by TCRdb to between 2018 and 2020). Sample treatment or condition, as interpreted from the label and publication: in vitro stimulation with specific CMV peptide epitopes to enrich CMV-specific T cells. Data came from an Illumina HiSeq 1500. The public reads were reanalyzed by TCRdb: fastp trimming at Q25, MiXCR alignment, in-frame beta chains only. Rows with one shared CDR3 protein collapse into an entry with the most common genes and DNA. The sample table lists 35,000 to 55,000 distinct CDR3 sequences, about 19% of them with a count of one. Clones ranked in the top ten supply 53% of the sample. Their cognate antigens are unknown. The material sequenced was CD8+ T cells from cultured PBMCs, taken from culture after CMV antigen stimulation. The source is a human donor in good health (CMV status not recorded). Some clones in this sample may be carry-over from other donors' samples.

This clonotype appeared many times. This chain links TRBV6-5 with TRBJ1-1; 7 positions match TRBD1. The J segment lost 1 base and the V segment lost 4 bases, leaving 9 bases of the junction unmatched. The CDR3 sequence is 16 residues long. CDR1 MNHEY and CDR2 SVGAGI come from the germline V gene. In DNA form, the CDR3 reads TGTGCCAGCAGTTCACCCGACAGGGCGAGGAACACTGAAGCTTTCTTT. Translating it yields CASSSPDRARNTEAFF.

This clonotype was observed at least ten times. The chain links TRBV12-3 or TRBV12-4 to TRBJ2-3, with no clear D. CDR3 length: 13 residues. The V end lost 2 bases, the J end lost 2 bases, and 5 bases lay between the germline ends. The CDR3: CASSLLFTDTQYF. The CDR3 nucleotides read TGTGCCAGCAGTTTACTTTTCACAGATACGCAGTATTTT.

The chain is built from TRBV12-5 and TRBJ2-3, with 7 nucleotides matching TRBD1. The length of the CDR3 is 15 residues. Germline V gene sequence: CDR1 LGHNT, CDR2 FRNRAP. V shed 6 bases and J 3 bases; nucleotides not matched to a gene: 9. The CDR3 nucleotides read TGTGCTAGTGGGGCAGGGGGAAGAAGGACAGATACGCAGTATTTT. This sequence encodes CASGAGGRRTDTQYF.

The sample holds a few counts of this clonotype. This chain joins TRBV10-3 and TRBJ2-7; no clear D gene. The V gene lost 2 bases and the J gene lost 0 bases, with 11 bases spanning the gap. The CDR3 loop spans 15 amino acids. Germline CDR1 ENHRY, CDR2 SYGVKD. The CDR3 DNA follows: TGTGCCATCAGTGAGAGTGGGCGAAGCTCCTACGAGCAGTACTTC. Its translation is CAISESGRSSYEQYF.

In its sample, this clonotype was seen many times. The chain uses TRBV6-6 and TRBJ2-7; no reliable D call. CDR3 size: 15 residues. In germline, CDR1 is MNHNY, CDR2 SVGAGI (reference sequence). V dropped 4 bases and J dropped 1 base, with 14 bases sitting between them. The CDR3: CASSFLQTASYEQYF. CDR3 DNA sequence: TGTGCCAGCAGTTTCCTACAGACTGCTTCCTACGAGCAGTACTTC.

This clonotype was seen repeatedly, ten times or more. V usage is TRBV11-2 and J usage is TRBJ1-4; D gene unclear. Trimming cost V 3 bases and J 5 bases, with 16 bases left between them. The CDR3 loop spans 16 amino acids. Germline loops: CDR1 SGHAT, CDR2 FQNNGV. The CDR3 loop is CASSFWANNRNEKLFF. The CDR3 nucleotides are TGTGCCAGCAGCTTTTGGGCCAACAACCGAAATGAAAAACTGTTTTTT.

This clonotype was observed at least ten times. The rearrangement links TRBV11-2 to TRBJ2-1, with TRBD2 as a possible D gene (6 bases). The CDR3 loop spans 15 amino acids. Trimming removed 5 bases at V and 9 bases at J, with 20 bases between. Germline values: CDR1 SGHAT, CDR2 FQNNGV. The CDR3 nucleotides read TGTGCCAGCAGCCCCCGGTGGGGGGATTCGAGTGAGCAGTTCTTC. The encoded protein is CASSPRWGDSSEQFF.

The chain employs TRBV15 and TRBJ2-1, with 8 nucleotides matching TRBD1. There are 13 residues in the CDR3. V was pared by 9 bases and J by 6 bases, with 7 bases of the junction left unmatched. The germline CDR1 and CDR2 sequences are LNHNV and YYDKDF (reference sequence). The CDR3 DNA reads as TGTGCCACTGGGGACAGGCCTAGCAATGAGCAGTTCTTC. It is translated as CATGDRPSNEQFF.

This clonotype was found many times. The chain employs TRBV11-2 and TRBJ2-7, with unresolved D. The CDR3 sequence is 14 residues long. The V gene lost 3 bases and the J gene lost 4 bases, with 13 bases spanning the gap. In germline, CDR1 is SGHAT, CDR2 FQNNGV. CDR3 residues: CASSFTGPLYEQYF. The CDR3 DNA follows: TGTGCCAGCAGCTTTACCGGGCCTCTTTACGAGCAGTACTTC.

This clonotype was picked up many times. The chain combines TRBV27 with TRBJ2-7; 8 nucleotides match TRBD1. The CDR3 length is 14 residues. Germline V lookup: CDR1 MNHEY, CDR2 SMNVEV (reference sequence). The V and J ends lost 6 bases and 7 bases, in that order; junction bases with no gene match: 11. The CDR3 is CASSPGGSFREQYF. The CDR3 region has the DNA TGTGCCAGCAGCCCAGGGGGCAGCTTTAGAGAGCAGTACTTC.

The gene calls are TRBV2 and TRBJ1-5; TRBD1 matches 7 bases. The CDR3 totals 14 residues. The J segment lost 4 bases and the V segment lost 6 bases, leaving 6 bases of the junction unmatched. Germline CDR1 is SNHLY and CDR2 is FYNNEI. CDR3 nucleotide sequence: TGTGCCAGCAGCTCCGACAGGGTAAATCAGCCCCAGCATTTT. Its translation is CASSSDRVNQPQHF.

V usage is TRBV19 and J usage is TRBJ1-5; D is perhaps TRBD1 (5 bases). Germline assignment: CDR1 LNHDA and CDR2 SQIVND (reference sequence). The CDR3 runs 15 residues. The V gene lost 4 bases and the J gene lost 0 bases, with 10 bases spanning the gap. CDR3 in DNA: TGTGCCAGTAGTAACTTTGGGGGTAGCAATCAGCCCCAGCATTTT. This encodes CASSNFGGSNQPQHF.

This clonotype has at least ten counts. CDR3 amino acids: CSAKLGLAGARPYEQYF. The CDR3 DNA is TGCAGTGCTAAATTGGGACTAGCGGGCGCCCGCCCCTACGAGCAGTACTTC. The rearrangement uses TRBV20-1 and TRBJ2-7; 12 bases align to TRBD2. V was clipped by 4 bases and J by 2 bases; unmatched bases: 12. The CDR3 length is 17 residues. Germline V gene sequence: CDR1 DFQATT, CDR2 SNEGSKA (reference sequence).

This clonotype came up a few times. The rearrangement uses TRBV6-5 and TRBJ1-1; no clear D. Germline values: CDR1 MNHEY, CDR2 SVGAGI. The CDR3 is 13 amino acids. V shed 0 bases and J shed 7 bases, with 9 bases lying between them. CDR3 amino acids: CASSYSAVGEAFF. CDR3 bases: TGTGCCAGCAGTTACTCGGCGGTGGGTGAAGCTTTCTTT.